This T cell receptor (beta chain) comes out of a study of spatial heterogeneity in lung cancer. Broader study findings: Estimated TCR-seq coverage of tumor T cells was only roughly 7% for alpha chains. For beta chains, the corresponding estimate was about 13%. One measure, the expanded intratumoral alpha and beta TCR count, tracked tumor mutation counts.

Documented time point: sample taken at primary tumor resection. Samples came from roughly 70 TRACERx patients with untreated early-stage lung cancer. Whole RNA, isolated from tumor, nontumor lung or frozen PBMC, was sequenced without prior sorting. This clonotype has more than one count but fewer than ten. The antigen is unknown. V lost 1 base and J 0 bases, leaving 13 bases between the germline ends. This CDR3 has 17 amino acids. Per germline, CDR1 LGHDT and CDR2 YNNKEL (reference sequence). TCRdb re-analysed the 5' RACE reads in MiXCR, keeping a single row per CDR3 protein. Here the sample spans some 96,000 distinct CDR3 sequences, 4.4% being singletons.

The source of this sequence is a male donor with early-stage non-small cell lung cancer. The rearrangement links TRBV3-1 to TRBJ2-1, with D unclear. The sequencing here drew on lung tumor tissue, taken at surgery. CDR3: CASSQGTTKSSYNEQFF. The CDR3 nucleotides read TGTGCCAGCAGCCAAGGAACTACCAAGAGCTCCTACAATGAGCAGTTCTTC.